These 16 T cell receptor beta chains share one sample of origin, sequenced in a study of shared clonotypes between healthy human individuals (dated by TCRdb to about 2020). The library was produced with the immunoSEQ multiplex PCR assay. Sourced from immuneACCESS, this table was stored by TCRdb with only in-frame sequences that have V and J called. A share of the clones is absent; for the studies checked, an unresolved V gene accounts for under half, and the remainder has no known explanation. This sample holds some 2,000,000 clones; more than 90% were observed only once. The top ten clonotypes cover around 0.13% of the sample. The sample comprised naive CD4+ T cells sorted from blood. Sample cell subset or site, as interpreted from the label and publication: CD45RA+ positively selected. These receptors originate from a man younger than 30 in good health.

The V and J genes are TRBV12-2 and TRBJ2-2; the table names TRBD2, a call not compared with the DNA. TRBV12-2 has pseudogene status. The CDR3 covers 17 residues. In DNA, the CDR3 is TGTGCAAGTCGCGGGCAACCGGGACTAGCAAAGACCGGGGAGCTGTTTTTT. Translated: CASRGQPGLAKTGELFF.

The V call is TRBV29-1, the J call TRBJ2-7; tentatively, D is TRBD1 or TRBD2 (7 bases each). The germline CDR1 and CDR2 sequences are SQVTM and ANQGSEA. Trimming left V 4 bases short and J 1 base short, with 14 bases between. This CDR3 comprises 14 residues. The CDR3 loop is CSVGEGAVSYEQYF. CDR3 DNA: TGCAGCGTTGGGGAGGGGGCGGTATCCTACGAGCAGTACTTC.

V and J are TRBV5-4 and TRBJ2-1, with 8 bases identical to TRBD2. This CDR3 comprises 15 residues. Germline V gene sequence: CDR1 SGHNT, CDR2 YYREEE (reference sequence). Unmatched junction bases numbered 5, after V lost 0 bases and J lost 6 bases. CDR3 coding DNA: TGTGCCAGCAGCTTGGGAAGCGGGAGCATCAATGAGCAGTTCTTC. It translates to CASSLGSGSINEQFF.

The CDR3 protein is CASSLTGEANTGELFF. CDR3 DNA sequence: TGTGCCAGCAGCTTGACAGGGGAGGCGAACACCGGGGAGCTGTTTTTT. The chain recombines TRBV5-4 with TRBJ2-2, with a weak D call TRBD1 (7 bases). Trimming left V 1 base short and J 0 bases short, with 10 bases between. The germline gives CDR1 SGHNT, CDR2 YYREEE (reference sequence). The CDR3 has 16 amino acids.

This chain uses TRBV7-6 with TRBJ2-5; D remains ambiguous. Germline lookup yields CDR1 SGHVS and CDR2 FNYEAQ. Trimming left V 2 bases short and J 0 bases short, with 7 bases between. The CDR3 is 14 amino acids. The CDR3 loop reads CASSLRANQETQYF. CDR3 nucleotide sequence: TGTGCCAGCAGCTTAAGGGCGAACCAAGAGACCCAGTACTTC.

The chain links TRBV6-1 to TRBJ1-5; 7 nucleotides line up with TRBD1. Trimming removed 7 bases from V and 6 bases from J; junction bases left unmatched: 9. This CDR3 is built from 14 residues. CDR1 MNHNS and CDR2 SASEGT come from the germline V gene. In DNA, the CDR3 is TGTGCCAGCATCGAGCAGGGGGGTGGTCAGCCCCAGCATTTT. Translation: CASIEQGGGQPQHF.

This chain joins TRBV14 and TRBJ2-2; TRBD1 agrees at 7 bases. With V trimmed by 1 base and J by 4 bases, 6 bases remained unmatched. The germline V gene has CDR1 SGHDN and CDR2 FVKESK. This CDR3 region has 16 residues. The CDR3 protein is CASSQVRGPVTGELFF. The CDR3 DNA reads as TGTGCCAGCAGCCAAGTGAGGGGGCCGGTCACCGGGGAGCTGTTTTTT.

The CDR3 DNA reads TGCGCCAGCAGCTTGGCTTACACCGGGGAGCTGTTTTTT. This encodes CASSLAYTGELFF. The chain employs TRBV5-1 and TRBJ2-2; unclear D gene. With 0 bases removed from V and 3 bases from J, the gap between germline ends came to 3 bases. The CDR3 covers 13 residues. In germline, CDR1 is SGHRS, CDR2 YFSETQ. Variable domain in full (rest from reference TRBV5-1 and TRBJ2-2): KAGVTQTPRYLIKTRGQQVTLSCSPISGHRSVSWYQQTPGQGLQFLFEYFSETQRNKGNFPGRFSGRQFSNSRSEMNVSTLELGDSALYLCASSLAYTGELFFGEGSRLTVL.

V gene TRBV5-1 combines with J gene TRBJ2-5; 13 bases agree with TRBD2. Germline-derived CDR1 and CDR2 are SGHRS and YFSETQ. The CDR3 runs 16 residues. J gave up 2 bases and V 0 bases, and 1 base lay outside the gene matches. CDR3 nucleotides: TGCGCCAGCAGCTTGGGGACTAGCGGGAGTCAAGAGACCCAGTACTTC. Protein: CASSLGTSGSQETQYF.

With respect to this clone: Distinct nucleotide sequences in the sample also encode this CDR3. The genes are TRBV15 and TRBJ2-5; D remains unclear. This CDR3 is 11 amino acids long. V lost 3 bases, J lost 3 bases, and 2 bases lay in between. Per germline, CDR1 LNHNV and CDR2 YYDKDF (reference sequence). The CDR3 is CATSREETQYF. CDR3 in DNA: TGTGCCACCAGCAGGGAAGAGACCCAGTACTTC.

Written as DNA, the CDR3 is TGCGCCAGCAGCCGGGACAACGGGGGCACAGATACGCAGTATTTT. Amino acids: CASSRDNGGTDTQYF. The V and J genes are TRBV5-1 and TRBJ2-3, with D tentatively TRBD1 (6 bases). The CDR3 is made up of 15 amino acids. The ends were cut back, 4 bases at V and 1 base at J, with 13 bases in the middle. Per the germline V gene, CDR1 is SGHRS and CDR2 is YFSETQ.

The chain couples TRBV7-9 to TRBJ2-2; tentatively, D is TRBD1 (5 bases). The length of the CDR3 is 15 residues. Per germline, CDR1 SEHNR and CDR2 FQNEAQ (reference sequence). V lost 1 base and J lost 0, with 6 bases in between. The CDR3 loop reads CASSLEGTNTGELFF. The CDR3 nucleotides read TGTGCCAGCAGCTTAGAGGGGACGAACACCGGGGAGCTGTTTTTT.

J is TRBJ1-2 and V is TRBV2, with 8 bases identical to TRBD1. V was pared by 6 bases and J by 4 bases, with 7 bases of the junction left unmatched. Germline V gene sequence: CDR1 SNHLY, CDR2 FYNNEI. CDR3 length: 14 amino acids. The CDR3 DNA reads as TGTGCCAGCAGGTCGGACAGGGACGTCTATGGCTACACCTTC. Translated, it gives CASRSDRDVYGYTF.

The chain recombines TRBV2 with TRBJ2-1, with 9 positions matching TRBD2. Germline V gives CDR1 SNHLY, CDR2 FYNNEI. Trimming cost V 3 bases and J 7 bases; bases outside gene matches: 7. The CDR3 is 15 residues long. CDR3 residues: CASSDRRGGQNEQFF. The CDR3 DNA reads as TGTGCCAGCAGTGATAGGCGGGGGGGCCAGAATGAGCAGTTCTTC.

This clone has just one count. The chain is built from TRBV18 and TRBJ2-2; weak D call: TRBD2 (6 bases). Germline CDR1 KGHSH, CDR2 LQKENI. The CDR3 spans 13 residues. Between the trimmed V and J ends, which lost 7 bases and 6 bases, there was a span of 12 bases. The DNA of the CDR3 is TGTGCCAGCTGGGCCGGGGGATCCGGGGAGCTGTTTTTT. Translation: CASWAGGSGELFF.

This chain connects TRBV28 to TRBJ2-7; TRBD1 matches 8 bases. Trimming at V came to 2 bases and at J to 10 bases, leaving 4 bases not matched to a gene. CDR3 length: 12 amino acids. Germline assignment: CDR1 MDHEN and CDR2 SYDVKM. CDR3 in amino acids: CASSLEGTGQYF. In DNA form, the CDR3 reads TGTGCCAGCAGTTTAGAAGGGACAGGTCAGTACTTC.